A selection of T cell receptor beta chains follows, all from one sample in a study of blood T cell repertoires in COVID-19. Libraries were prepared by immunoSEQ multiplex PCR; TCRdb keeps only in-frame clonotypes and omits some of them. This sample has 150,000 or so clones; about nine tenths occur once, and the top ten carry 4.8%. Sequencing used peripheral blood. The receptors were sampled from a man aged 25 to 40 with COVID-19, enrolled during active disease. CDR3s include the opening cysteine and the closing phenylalanine or tryptophan. A D gene is named only where the DNA matches it firmly. Clone size is stated in some rows and not others, as once, few, many or a class when expanded.

size,V,J,D,CDR3,DNA
-,TRBV19,TRBJ1-1,-,CASILWGGVNTEAFF,TGTGCCAGTATCCTGTGGGGGGGCGTGAACACTGAAGCTTTCTTT
-,TRBV14,TRBJ1-1,-,CASSWSGTEAFF,TGTGCCAGCAGCTGGTCGGGGACTGAAGCTTTCTTT
-,TRBV19,TRBJ1-2,TRBD1,CASQLEGTGGSLGGYTF,TGTGCCAGCCAACTTGAGGGGACAGGGGGATCTCTTGGTGGCTACACCTTC
-,TRBV7-3,TRBJ2-5,-,CASSPRPGGTQYF,TGTGCCAGCAGCCCCCGACCCGGAGGGACCCAGTACTTC
-,TRBV5-1,TRBJ1-2,TRBD1,CASSLPSGTANYGYTF,TGCGCCAGCAGCCTACCTTCCGGGACAGCTAACTATGGCTACACCTTC
-,TRBV6-1,TRBJ1-2,-,CASSDRDYGYTF,TGTGCCAGCAGTGACAGGGACTATGGCTACACCTTC
-,TRBV30,TRBJ1-5,TRBD1,CAWSRQQGDQPQHF,TGTGCCTGGAGTCGGCAACAGGGGGACCAGCCCCAGCATTTT
-,TRBV4-2,TRBJ1-1,-,CASSQGRTGTEAFF,TGTGCCAGCAGCCAAGGCAGGACGGGAACTGAAGCTTTCTTT
-,TRBV11-2,TRBJ2-7,TRBD2,CASTLTSGLYGEQYF,TGTGCCAGCACCTTAACTAGCGGACTTTACGGCGAGCAGTACTTC
once,TRBV6-5,TRBJ1-4,TRBD1,CASKGTGLHEKLFF,TGTGCCTCCAAGGGGACAGGGTTACATGAAAAACTGTTTTTT
-,TRBV5-6,TRBJ1-2,TRBD1,CASSLAGGQDYGYTF,TGTGCCAGCAGCTTGGCCGGGGGACAGGACTATGGCTACACCTTC
-,TRBV5-5,TRBJ1-2,TRBD1,CASSVAGTVNYGYTF,TGTGCCAGCAGCGTGGCCGGGACAGTGAACTATGGCTACACCTTC
once,TRBV24-1,TRBJ2-2,-,CATSGSGPSNTGELFF,TGTGCCACCAGTGGCTCTGGGCCGTCGAACACCGGGGAGCTGTTTTTT
once,TRBV27,TRBJ1-4,TRBD1,CASRDRASTNEKLFF,TGTGCCAGCAGAGACAGGGCCTCAACTAATGAAAAACTGTTTTTT
-,TRBV3-1/TRBV3-2,TRBJ1-2,TRBD1,CASSKPGQGRHGYTF,TGTGCCAGCAGTAAACCGGGACAGGGGAGACACGGCTACACCTTC
-,TRBV28,TRBJ2-7,TRBD2,CASSLSPLKRESFYEQYF,TGTGCCAGCAGTTTGAGTCCCCTAAAGCGGGAGTCTTTCTACGAGCAGTACTTC
-,TRBV5-1,TRBJ2-3,TRBD2,CASSLGASGSSDTQYF,TGCGCCAGCAGCTTAGGGGCTAGCGGGAGTTCGGATACGCAGTATTTT
-,TRBV29-1,TRBJ2-3,TRBD2,CSVRRRGNGRTPDTQYF,TGCAGCGTTAGACGACGGGGGAACGGGAGGACCCCAGATACGCAGTATTTT
-,TRBV19,TRBJ2-3,TRBD2,CASSIGLAGVLDTQYF,TGTGCCAGTAGTATAGGACTAGCGGGAGTTTTAGATACGCAGTATTTT
-,TRBV6-2/TRBV6-3,TRBJ2-7,TRBD2,CASSYSGPSSGSGPYEQYF,TGTGCCAGCAGTTACTCGGGACCGTCTAGCGGGAGCGGGCCCTACGAGCAGTACTTC
once,TRBV4-1,TRBJ1-6,-,CASSQPVTYNSPLHF,TGCGCCAGCAGCCAGCCAGTGACCTATAATTCACCCCTCCACTTT
-,TRBV7-2,TRBJ1-4,TRBD1,CASSPGQGMGAREKLFF,TGTGCCAGCAGCCCGGGACAGGGGATGGGAGCACGCGAAAAACTGTTTTTT
-,TRBV19,TRBJ1-6,TRBD1,CASSGTGVNGVHF,TGTGCCAGTTCCGGGACAGGCGTTAATGGGGTCCACTTT
-,TRBV5-1,TRBJ2-1,-,CASSSRLFSYNEQFF,TGCGCCAGCAGCTCGAGACTGTTCTCCTACAATGAGCAGTTCTTC
-,TRBV18,TRBJ1-2,TRBD1,CASSPDRERGYTF,TGTGCCAGCTCACCGGACAGGGAACGTGGCTACACCTTC
-,TRBV27,TRBJ2-7,-,CASSYGKTYEQYF,TGTGCCAGCAGTTATGGCAAAACCTACGAGCAGTACTTC
-,TRBV29-1,TRBJ1-2,-,CSAADRSHYGYTF,TGCAGCGCTGCCGACAGGTCCCACTATGGCTACACCTTC
once,TRBV6-6,TRBJ2-7,TRBD2,CASSYWGLADEQYF,TGTGCCAGCAGTTACTGGGGACTAGCGGACGAGCAGTACTTC
-,TRBV5-1,TRBJ1-2,-,CASSLEGGLGYTF,TGCGCCAGCAGCTTGGAGGGGGGGCTAGGCTACACCTTC
-,TRBV6-5,TRBJ2-3,TRBD1,CASSIQGQSTDTQYF,TGTGCCAGCAGCATACAGGGACAGAGCACAGATACGCAGTATTTT
-,TRBV5-1,TRBJ2-7,TRBD1,CASSLRAGQGEQYF,TGCGCCAGCAGCTTGAGGGCGGGACAGGGCGAGCAGTACTTC
-,TRBV4-1,TRBJ2-1,TRBD2,CASSPTGTSGGAIEQFF,TGCGCCAGCAGCCCTACTGGGACTAGCGGGGGGGCGATTGAGCAGTTCTTC
-,TRBV20-1,TRBJ2-7,TRBD2,CSASGGTSGGIGQYF,TGCAGTGCTAGTGGCGGGACTAGCGGGGGAATCGGGCAGTACTTC
-,TRBV5-6,TRBJ1-2,-,CASSSTDSFYGYTF,TGTGCCAGCAGCTCGACGGACAGTTTTTATGGCTACACCTTC
-,TRBV7-9,TRBJ1-6,-,CASSLGLNSPLHF,TGTGCCAGCAGCTTAGGGCTGAATTCACCCCTCCACTTT
once,TRBV4-1,TRBJ1-5,TRBD1,CASSQEGGRGSNQPQHF,TGCGCCAGCAGCCAAGAAGGCGGCAGGGGGAGCAATCAGCCCCAGCATTTT
-,TRBV5-1,TRBJ1-6,TRBD1,CASSFLDRNNSPLHF,TGCGCCAGCAGCTTTCTGGACAGGAATAATTCACCCCTCCACTTT
-,TRBV6-5,TRBJ1-2,TRBD1,CASSYSRTGLGYTF,TGTGCCAGCAGTTACTCCCGGACAGGGCTTGGCTACACCTTC
-,TRBV28,TRBJ1-4,-,CASSPPGSLNEKLFF,TGTGCCAGCAGTCCACCCGGGTCACTAAATGAAAAACTGTTTTTT
-,TRBV12-3/TRBV12-4,TRBJ1-1,-,CASSLIQNTEAFF,TGTGCCAGCAGTTTAATACAGAACACTGAAGCTTTCTTT
-,TRBV4-1,TRBJ1-1,-,CASSQKNDRLNTEAFF,TGCGCCAGCAGCCAGAAAAACGACAGACTCAACACTGAAGCTTTCTTT
-,TRBV6-5,TRBJ2-6,TRBD1,CASSYSKDRPNVLTF,TGTGCCAGCAGTTACTCGAAGGACAGGCCCAACGTCCTGACTTTC
once,TRBV5-4,TRBJ2-7,TRBD1,CASSPGQGYYEQYF,TGTGCCAGCAGCCCCGGACAGGGATACTACGAGCAGTACTTC
few,TRBV29-1,TRBJ1-2,TRBD1,CSVSDMDRDYGYTF,TGCAGCGTCTCTGATATGGACAGGGATTATGGCTACACCTTC
-,TRBV5-1,TRBJ2-3,TRBD2,CASSSGLAGASDTQYF,TGCGCCAGCAGCTCGGGACTAGCGGGAGCGTCAGATACGCAGTATTTT
-,TRBV3-1/TRBV3-2,TRBJ1-5,TRBD1,CASSGGQANQPQHF,TGTGCCAGCAGCGGGGGACAGGCAAATCAGCCCCAGCATTTT
-,TRBV27,TRBJ2-2,TRBD2,CASSHSAASGAPNTGELFF,TGTGCCAGCAGTCACTCCGCTGCTAGCGGGGCCCCGAACACCGGGGAGCTGTTTTTT
-,TRBV28,TRBJ2-7,TRBD2,CASRPPASGGIRREQYF,TGTGCCAGCAGACCGCCAGCTAGCGGGGGGATTCGGCGGGAGCAGTACTTC
-,TRBV7-9,TRBJ2-1,-,CASSLDRPRGEQFF,TGTGCCAGCAGCTTAGATAGACCAAGGGGAGAGCAGTTCTTC
-,TRBV25-1,TRBJ1-2,-,CASRDKTYGYTF,TGTGCCAGCAGGGACAAGACCTATGGCTACACCTTC
-,TRBV11-2,TRBJ2-7,TRBD1,CASSAYRGSTYEQYF,TGTGCCAGCAGCGCTTACAGGGGATCGACCTACGAGCAGTACTTC
-,TRBV11-3,TRBJ2-1,TRBD2,CASSLDGGGNEQFF,TGTGCCAGCAGCTTAGATGGGGGAGGGAATGAGCAGTTCTTC
-,TRBV19,TRBJ2-3,-,CASSMFASGESVDTQYF,TGTGCCAGTAGTATGTTTGCGTCGGGTGAGTCCGTAGATACGCAGTATTTT
-,TRBV15,TRBJ1-6,-,CATSRGDNNSPLHF,TGTGCCACCAGCAGAGGAGACAATAATTCACCCCTCCACTTT
-,TRBV19,TRBJ1-1,TRBD1,CASSKDRATEAFF,TGTGCCAGTAGTAAAGACAGGGCCACTGAAGCTTTCTTT
-,TRBV25-1,TRBJ1-4,TRBD1,CASSLAGQSLGGEKLFF,TGTGCCAGCAGTTTGGCGGGACAGTCTTTAGGAGGTGAAAAACTGTTTTTT
-,TRBV7-2,TRBJ1-2,TRBD1,CASSPRTGDYGYTF,TGTGCCAGCAGCCCAAGGACAGGGGACTATGGCTACACCTTC
-,TRBV19,TRBJ2-3,-,CASRDSLPTDTQYF,TGTGCCAGTAGGGACTCCCTCCCTACAGATACGCAGTATTTT
few,TRBV4-1,TRBJ1-5,-,CASSQKQDSILEPQHF,TGCGCCAGCAGCCAAAAACAGGATTCGATCCTGGAGCCCCAGCATTTT